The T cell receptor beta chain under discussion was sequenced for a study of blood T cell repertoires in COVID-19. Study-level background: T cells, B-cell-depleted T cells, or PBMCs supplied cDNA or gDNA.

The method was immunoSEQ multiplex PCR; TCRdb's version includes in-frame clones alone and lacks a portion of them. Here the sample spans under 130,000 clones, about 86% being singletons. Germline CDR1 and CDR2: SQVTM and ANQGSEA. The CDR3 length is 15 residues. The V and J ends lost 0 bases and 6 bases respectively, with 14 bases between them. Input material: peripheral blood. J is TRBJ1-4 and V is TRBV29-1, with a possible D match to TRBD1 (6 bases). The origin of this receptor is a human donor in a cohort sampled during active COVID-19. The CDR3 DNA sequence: TGCAGCGTTGAAGATGCGGGGGGCGCGGATGAAAAACTGTTTTTT. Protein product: CSVEDAGGADEKLFF.